The entry below describes one TCR beta chain. Its binding antigen is unknown. No much larger clonotype is one base removed from it; base qualities were not supplied. V gives up 6 bases and J gives up 1 base, and the segment between their germline ends measures 13 bases. Reading the germline V gene (reference sequence) gives CDR1 MNHEY and CDR2 SMNVEV. From cysteine to phenylalanine, the CDR3 is 15 amino acids long. Of all the DNA, just the CDR3 is kept, 45 bases in frame from base 1. Whole blood was collected in K2EDTA tubes by collaborating institutions according to the institutions' own protocols. Collaborator samples were shipped for TCRbeta analysis as frozen whole blood, isolated PBMCs, or DNA extracted from either sample type. TCRbeta CDR3 regions were amplified from genomic DNA using the immunoSEQ Assay, a bias-controlled multiplex PCR. The original methods were these. The number of nucleated cells in each sample was estimated from the amplification of reference gene primers within the assay. Sequence reads were collapsed and filtered to measure the absolute abundance of every unique TCRbeta CDR3 rearrangement. Productive Simpson clonality was computed per sample as the square root of Simpson's diversity index over productive rearrangements. Here the immuneACCESS table is served through TCRdb, limited to in-frame sequences with V and J called. Missing clones are a known gap in these copies; in checked studies unresolved V genes cover under half, and the rest lacks a known reason. D and trimming were read from the DNA, whereas the V and J calls and clone size are those reported in that table. For this sample the table gives more than 12,000 clones, of which over 65% were detected only once. Together, the top ten hold roughly 15% of the sample.

The sample originates from a study of blood T cell repertoires in COVID-19 (dated by TCRdb to between 2020 and 2021). For the study in its entirety: Collaborator samples came from the United States, Italy and Spain and covered acute and convalescent phases of COVID-19. The material from the prospective study consisted of cDNA or gDNA derived from T cells, B-cell-depleted T cells, or PBMCs. Subjects who had been exposed to COVID-19, were actively infected with it, or had recovered from it provided the deeply sampled blood TCRbeta repertoires that made up the dataset. A freely available public database, intended as a resource for researchers studying the immune response to SARS-CoV-2, is where the repertoires were released. Samples were obtained from the ongoing ImmuneRACE study (first 160 participants) and from over 1,000 subjects provided by 6 global collaborators. Sample metadata almost always included a de-identified subject ID, COVID-19 status, age in years and sex. HLA class I and class II types, where available, came from metadata supplied by the sample provider rather than from assay-based typing. Overall results and qualifications from the work: The quantity of clinical and demographic metadata differed by source and by participant and was supplied without curation.

The sequence was collected from a human donor in a cohort sampled during active COVID-19. In this chain, TRBV27 is recombined with TRBJ2-1; the D gene cannot be resolved reliably. Sequenced: peripheral blood. The CDR3 region reads CASSYLPASYNEQFF. The sequence in DNA is TGTGCCAGCAGCTACCTCCCCGCGTCCTACAATGAGCAGTTCTTC.